This TCR beta chain was identified during a study of cytomegalovirus exposure and HLA in healthy donors. Trimming cost V 8 bases and J 11 bases, with 12 bases left between them. Germline CDR1 GTSNPN, CDR2 SVGIG (reference sequence). This CDR3 spans 10 amino acids. Study-wide results and limits: Later work found that TCR association rates differed between HLA loci; DRB1 had the most and HLA-C the fewest.

Comments on this clone: Its antigen remains unknown.

13 Jbeta primers and 60 Vbeta primers were used for the PCR. The protocol was immunoSEQ multiplex PCR, while the TCRdb copy is restricted to in-frame clones and leaves out a portion. The sample includes hundreds of thousands of clones, over 60% of them seen just once. The receptor's source is a man between 18 and 29 years old in good health and CMV-seronegative. The V and J genes are TRBV30 and TRBJ1-4, with TRBD1 as a possible D gene (6 bases). The source material was PBMCs. CDR3 coding DNA: TGTGCCGGGGGGGGGCCGAAACTGTTTTTT. Amino acids: CAGGGPKLFF.